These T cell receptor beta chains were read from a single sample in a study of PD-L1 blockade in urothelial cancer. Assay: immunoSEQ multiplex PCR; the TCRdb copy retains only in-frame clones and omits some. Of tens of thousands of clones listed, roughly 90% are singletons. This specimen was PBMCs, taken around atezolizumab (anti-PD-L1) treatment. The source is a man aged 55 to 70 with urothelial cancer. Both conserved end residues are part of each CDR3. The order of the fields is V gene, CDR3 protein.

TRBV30,CAWSPGQLSYEQYF
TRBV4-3,CASSQDRLAGKNIQYF
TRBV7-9,CASSFLAGGGETQYF
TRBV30,CAFSPPQLWVTNEKLFF
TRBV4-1,CASSQRLAGGTYEQYF
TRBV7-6,CASSQSGSSTDTQYF
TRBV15,CATSRGQSGNTIYF
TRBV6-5,CASSQTSLDSYGYTF
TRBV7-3,CASSSTGTSGGYNEQFF
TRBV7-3,CASSRVSGATEAFF
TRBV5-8,CASTSEGQKSETQYF
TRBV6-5,CASRLPGENTEAFF
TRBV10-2,CASIPQGDDEQFF
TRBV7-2,CASSARTGNVNGYTF
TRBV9,CASSVGQTAYEQYF
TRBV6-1,CASRTDSSGELFF
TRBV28,CASSDTNNYGYTF
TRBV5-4,CASSLGSPDRAINYGYTF
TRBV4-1,CASSPLYFRQGAEEAFF
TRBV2,CASSTEDRQYF
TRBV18,CASSPSPENYGYTF
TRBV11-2,CASSMAGTGEQYF
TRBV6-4,CASSGWTSGNINEQFF
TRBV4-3,CASSQGQGGGEKLFF
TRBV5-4,CASSLAEDTQYF
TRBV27,CASSLRTSGSHEQYF
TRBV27,CASSGLAGGPITWYF
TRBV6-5,CASSYSRSQGNTEAFF
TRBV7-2,CTSSLSSGRRETQYF
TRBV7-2,CASSVSSGVDEQYF
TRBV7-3,CASSLGGRQETQYF